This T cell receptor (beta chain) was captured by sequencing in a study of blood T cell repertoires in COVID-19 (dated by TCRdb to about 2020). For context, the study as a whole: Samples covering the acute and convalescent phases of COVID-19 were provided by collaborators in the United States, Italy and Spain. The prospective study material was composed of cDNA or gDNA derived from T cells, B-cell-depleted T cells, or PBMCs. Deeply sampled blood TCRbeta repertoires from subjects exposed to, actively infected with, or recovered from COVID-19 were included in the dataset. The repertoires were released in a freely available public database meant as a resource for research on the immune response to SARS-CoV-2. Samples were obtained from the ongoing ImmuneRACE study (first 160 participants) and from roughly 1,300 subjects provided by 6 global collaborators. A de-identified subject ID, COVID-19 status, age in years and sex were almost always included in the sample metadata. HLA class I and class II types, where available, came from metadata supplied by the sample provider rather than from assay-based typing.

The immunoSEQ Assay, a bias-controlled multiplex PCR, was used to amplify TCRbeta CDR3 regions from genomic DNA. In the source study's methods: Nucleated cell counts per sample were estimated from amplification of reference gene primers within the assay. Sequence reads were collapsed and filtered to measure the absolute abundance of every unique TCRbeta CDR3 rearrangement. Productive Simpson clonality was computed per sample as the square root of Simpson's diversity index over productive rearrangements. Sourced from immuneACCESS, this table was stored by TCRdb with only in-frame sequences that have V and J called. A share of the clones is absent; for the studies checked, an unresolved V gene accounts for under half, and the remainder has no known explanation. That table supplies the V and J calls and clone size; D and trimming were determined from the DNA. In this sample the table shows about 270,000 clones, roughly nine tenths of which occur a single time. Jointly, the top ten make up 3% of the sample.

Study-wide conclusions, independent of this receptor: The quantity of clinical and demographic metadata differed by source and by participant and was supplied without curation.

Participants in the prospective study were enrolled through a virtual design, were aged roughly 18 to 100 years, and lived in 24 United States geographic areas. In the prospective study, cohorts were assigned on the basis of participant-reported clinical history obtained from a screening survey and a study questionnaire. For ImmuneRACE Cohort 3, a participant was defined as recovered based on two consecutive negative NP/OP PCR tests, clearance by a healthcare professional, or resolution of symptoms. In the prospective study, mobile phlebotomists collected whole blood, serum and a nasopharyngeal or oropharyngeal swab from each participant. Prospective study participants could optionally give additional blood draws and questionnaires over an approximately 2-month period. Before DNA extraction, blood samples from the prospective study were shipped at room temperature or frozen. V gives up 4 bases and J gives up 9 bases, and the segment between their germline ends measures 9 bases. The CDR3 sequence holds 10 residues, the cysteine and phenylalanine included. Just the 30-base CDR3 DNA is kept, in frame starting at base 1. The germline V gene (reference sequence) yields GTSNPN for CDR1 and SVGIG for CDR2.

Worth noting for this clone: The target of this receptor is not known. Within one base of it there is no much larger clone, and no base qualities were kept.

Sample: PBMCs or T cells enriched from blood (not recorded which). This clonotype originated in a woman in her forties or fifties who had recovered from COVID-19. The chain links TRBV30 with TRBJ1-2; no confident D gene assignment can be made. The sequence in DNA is TGTGCCTGGATACAGACTAGCTACACCTTC. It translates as CAWIQTSYTF.